This record concerns one TCR beta chain sequence. Its antigen remains unknown. The data were obtained in a study of cytomegalovirus exposure and HLA in healthy donors. The CDR3 loop spans 14 amino acids. Deletions cut 11 bases from V and 5 bases from J, with 21 bases between. Germline assignment: CDR1 MDHEN and CDR2 SYDVKM. General observations from the study: The authors enumerated over 150 TCR beta chains as linked to cytomegalovirus.

This table comes from immunoSEQ multiplex PCR, and its TCRdb copy is limited to in-frame clones, with some not included. The table lists 50,000 to 65,000 clones, about 96% of them singletons. Sample: PBMCs. This clonotype was sampled from a woman in her late teens or twenties in good health and CMV-seronegative. V is TRBV28 and J is TRBJ2-5, with D tentatively TRBD2 (6 bases). The CDR3 here is CAAEAGTGGETQYF. CDR3 nucleotide sequence: TGTGCCGCCGAGGCCGGGACCGGAGGGGAGACCCAGTACTTC.